The 26 T cell receptor beta chains below were found in one sample sequenced in a study of OX40 agonist ivuxolimab in advanced cancers. Sequencing used immunoSEQ multiplex PCR; TCRdb keeps in-frame clones, though not all of them. The data contain some 91,000 clones, more than 75% of them singletons. Here the sequenced sample was CD4+ or CD8+ T cells sorted from blood, taken in a trial of the OX40 agonist ivuxolimab. The receptors were gathered from an adult with an advanced solid tumor such as melanoma, head and neck, liver or kidney cancer.

Only a few counts were recorded for this clone. This chain links TRBV6-6 with TRBJ1-4, with D unclear. The CDR3 has 13 amino acids. CDR1 MNHNY and CDR2 SVGAGI come from the germline V gene (reference sequence). The V and J ends lost 7 bases and 8 bases respectively, with 14 bases between them. CDR3 amino acids: CASTRRTSEKLFF. The CDR3 bases are TGTGCCAGCACTCGGCGGACGAGCGAAAAACTGTTTTTT.

This chain joins TRBV5-1 and TRBJ1-4; D remains unclear. Looked up from germline, CDR1 is SGHRS and CDR2 is YFSETQ. The CDR3 is 13 residues long. V was cut by 4 bases and J by 8 bases, with 12 bases left in between. The CDR3, as DNA: TGCGCCAGCAGCGTCGGAGGGCAGGAAAAACTGTTTTTT. Protein sequence: CASSVGGQEKLFF.

The chain joins TRBV28 to TRBJ1-3, with 10 nucleotides matching TRBD1. This CDR3 is built from 16 residues. Germline values: CDR1 MDHEN, CDR2 SYDVKM. Trimming cost V 8 bases and J 1 base; bases outside gene matches: 8. The CDR3 DNA is TGTGCCAGCTTATCCCCGGGACAGGGGTCTGGAAACACCATATATTTT. It yields the protein CASLSPGQGSGNTIYF.

The genes are TRBV18 and TRBJ2-2; D unresolved. This CDR3 region has 13 residues. V was pared by 11 bases and J by 6 bases, with 16 bases between. Looked up from germline, CDR1 is KGHSH and CDR2 is LQKENI. The CDR3 DNA reads as TGTGCCGGCACCGAACTACCTCCCGGGGAGCTGTTTTTT. Its translation: CAGTELPPGELFF.

The chain employs TRBV18 and TRBJ2-2; 11 nucleotides line up with TRBD2. The CDR3 length is 19 residues. The germline CDR1 and CDR2 sequences are KGHSH and LQKENI. Trimming took 3 bases from V and 6 from J; bases not matched to a gene: 15. The CDR3 sequence is CASSPKLAGGPVSAGELFF. For the CDR3, the DNA is TGTGCCAGCTCACCGAAGTTAGCGGGAGGGCCGGTATCGGCCGGGGAGCTGTTTTTT. The entire variable domain, with the rest obtained from reference TRBV18 and TRBJ2-2, is as follows: NAGVMQNPRHLVRRRGQEARLRCSPMKGHSHVYWYRQLPEEGLKFMVYLQKENIIDESGMPKERFSAEFPKEGPSILRIQQVVRGDSAAYFCASSPKLAGGPVSAGELFFGEGSRLTVL.

CDR3 in amino acids: CASSFQGAHSEQFF. CDR3 bases: TGTGCCAGCAGTTTCCAGGGGGCGCATAGTGAGCAGTTCTTC. V usage is TRBV6-5 and J usage is TRBJ2-1; 8 bases line up with TRBD1. Germline CDR1 is MNHEY and CDR2 is SVGAGI. This CDR3 is built from 14 residues. The V and J ends lost 4 bases and 9 bases, in that order; junction bases with no gene match: 8.

The chain carries TRBV7-6 and TRBJ2-1; no reliable D call. CDR1 and CDR2 from the germline V gene are SGHVS and FNYEAQ. V was trimmed by 0 bases and J by 4 bases, leaving 7 bases between them. This CDR3 contains 14 residues. The CDR3 DNA follows: TGTGCCAGCAGCTTAGCGCCCGGTTACAATGAGCAGTTCTTC. As protein: CASSLAPGYNEQFF.

This sequence joins TRBV29-1 and TRBJ1-3; D call uncertain. Germline assignment: CDR1 SQVTM and CDR2 ANQGSEA. The V gene lost 5 bases and the J gene lost 10 bases, with 12 bases spanning the gap. The CDR3 runs to 11 residues. Written as DNA, the CDR3 is TGCAGCGTTCTAACTTTAGAGACCATATATTTT. This gives the protein CSVLTLETIYF.

The chain couples TRBV19 to TRBJ1-2; the match to TRBD1 covers 7 bases. Germline V lookup: CDR1 LNHDA, CDR2 SQIVND (reference sequence). The V segment lost 3 bases and the J segment 2 bases; nucleotides outside the gene matches: 15. This CDR3 is 18 amino acids long. The CDR3 nucleotides are TGTGCCAGTAGTATTAGGGGGACAGCTTTTAAGAAGAACTATGGCTACACCTTC. Amino acid sequence: CASSIRGTAFKKNYGYTF.

The rearrangement links TRBV6-5 to TRBJ1-1; 7 bases align to TRBD1. CDR1 MNHEY and CDR2 SVGAGI come from the germline V gene. The CDR3 has 15 amino acids. After removal of 5 bases from V and 3 bases from J, the junction contained 9 bases not matched to a gene. The CDR3 DNA reads TGTGCCAGCAGTGCGGACAGGATAACTTACACTGAAGCTTTCTTT. Protein sequence: CASSADRITYTEAFF.

The rearrangement links TRBV11-3 to TRBJ2-1; 7 positions agree with TRBD1. Germline CDR1 and CDR2: SGHNT and YENEEA. V gave up 5 bases and J gave up 0 bases; unmatched junction bases: 7. The CDR3 length is 16 residues. Here the CDR3 reads CASSPHGTVSYNEQFF. The CDR3 nucleotides are TGTGCCAGCAGCCCCCACGGGACAGTCTCCTACAATGAGCAGTTCTTC.

This chain uses TRBV6-1 with TRBJ1-1; D ambiguous. The germline V gene has CDR1 MNHNS and CDR2 SASEGT. V lost 5 bases to trimming and J lost 3 bases, with 7 bases between them. CDR3 size: 12 residues. The CDR3 DNA is TGTGCCAGCAGTCCTTGGGACACTGAAGCTTTCTTT. It codes for CASSPWDTEAFF.

The chain links TRBV11-1 to TRBJ2-3, with 7 bases aligning to TRBD2. CDR1 and CDR2 from the germline V gene are SGHAT and FQDESV (reference sequence). Trimming cost V 5 bases and J 2 bases; bases outside gene matches: 4. The CDR3 covers 14 residues. CDR3 sequence: CASSPRDYTDTQYF. The DNA for the CDR3 is TGTGCCAGCAGCCCCCGGGACTACACAGATACGCAGTATTTT.

This CDR3 is CASSDRVNTEAFF. The CDR3 nucleotides are TGCGCCAGCAGCGACAGGGTGAACACTGAAGCTTTCTTT. The chain links TRBV5-1 to TRBJ1-1; 7 bases are a match to TRBD1. Germline assignment: CDR1 SGHRS and CDR2 YFSETQ. This CDR3 has 13 residues. V dropped 4 bases and J dropped 0; count of bases not matched to a gene: 0.

V usage is TRBV7-2 and J usage is TRBJ2-3; 9 nucleotides agree with TRBD2. V lost 0 bases and J lost 7; bases outside the gene matches: 14. This CDR3 region has 18 residues. The germline CDR1 and CDR2 sequences are SGHTA and FQGNSA. The CDR3 DNA reads as TGTGCCAGCAGCTTAGCGCCTTTGGGGCATTCTAGCGGGAATACGCAGTATTTT. Protein: CASSLAPLGHSSGNTQYF.

V gene TRBV7-8 combines with J gene TRBJ2-7; D may be TRBD1 (6 bases). Germline CDR1 reads SGHVS; CDR2 reads FQNEAQ. The V end lost 5 bases, the J end lost 0 bases, and 11 bases lay between the germline ends. The CDR3 is made up of 14 amino acids. CDR3 DNA: TGTGCCAGCAGCGCAGGGGCGTACTCCTACGAGCAGTACTTC. This codes for CASSAGAYSYEQYF.

The genes are TRBV29-1 and TRBJ1-1; the D is unclear. Trimming took off 3 bases at V and 0 bases at J, with 5 bases between the two ends. Germline V gene lookup returns CDR1 SQVTM and CDR2 ANQGSEA. This CDR3 has 12 amino acids. CDR3 sequence (DNA): TGCAGCGTTGACAAGATGAACACTGAAGCTTTCTTT. Its protein product is CSVDKMNTEAFF.

This clone was detected once. The chain recombines TRBV5-1 with TRBJ2-1; D tentatively fits TRBD1 or TRBD2 (6 bases each). This CDR3 region has 16 residues. Germline loops: CDR1 SGHRS, CDR2 YFSETQ. Trimming took 1 base from V and 2 from J, leaving 13 bases between them. The CDR3 spells CASSLIGGRTYNEQFF. The CDR3 region has the DNA TGCGCCAGCAGCTTGATCGGGGGCCGCACCTACAATGAGCAGTTCTTC. The entire variable domain, with the rest obtained from reference TRBV5-1 and TRBJ2-1, is as follows: KAGVTQTPRYLIKTRGQQVTLSCSPISGHRSVSWYQQTPGQGLQFLFEYFSETQRNKGNFPGRFSGRQFSNSRSEMNVSTLELGDSALYLCASSLIGGRTYNEQFFGPGTRLTVL.

The rearrangement links TRBV5-1 to TRBJ2-3, with D possibly TRBD2 on 6 matching bases. This CDR3 comprises 15 residues. Per germline, CDR1 SGHRS and CDR2 YFSETQ. Trimming removed 4 bases at V and 2 bases at J, with 14 bases between. The CDR3 DNA reads TGCGCCAGCAGCAACCAGGAGGGAACCACAGATACGCAGTATTTT. Translation: CASSNQEGTTDTQYF.

This chain uses TRBV19 with TRBJ2-1; 7 positions agree with TRBD1. The trim removed 9 bases at V and 10 bases at J, leaving 9 bases unmatched. The CDR3 runs to 12 residues. The germline gives CDR1 LNHDA, CDR2 SQIVND (reference sequence). The CDR3 bases are TGTGCCAGCCAGACAGGGTTCGGGGAGCAGTTCTTC. It yields the protein CASQTGFGEQFF.

The CDR3 DNA follows: TGTGCCAGCAGTTTGTATGGACTTACGGAGGGAGAGACCCAGTACTTC. Translating gives CASSLYGLTEGETQYF. The chain employs TRBV28 and TRBJ2-5; D is possibly TRBD2 (6 bases). CDR3 size: 16 residues. V lost 3 bases, J lost 4 bases, and 18 bases lay in between. CDR1 and CDR2 from the germline V gene are MDHEN and SYDVKM.

This chain links TRBV15 with TRBJ1-3; no clear D. The germline V and J ends were trimmed by 0 bases and 3 bases, with 9 bases remaining between them. CDR3 length: 15 residues. The V gene's germline CDR1 is LNHNV and CDR2 YYDKDF (reference sequence). The CDR3 loop reads CATSRDRTFGNTIYF. In DNA, the CDR3 is TGTGCCACCAGCAGAGACCGGACTTTTGGAAACACCATATATTTT.

The V and J genes are TRBV7-2 and TRBJ1-3; no clear D. Germline V gene lookup returns CDR1 SGHTA and CDR2 FQGNSA. The V and J ends lost 5 bases and 2 bases respectively, with 10 bases between them. The CDR3 contains 14 residues. This CDR3 is CASSPPTAGNTIYF. DNA of the CDR3: TGTGCCAGCAGCCCCCCCACAGCTGGAAACACCATATATTTT.

The chain links TRBV4-1 to TRBJ1-2; D not resolved. From germline, CDR1 is MGHRA and CDR2 YSYEKL. The CDR3 is 14 amino acids. With 0 bases removed from V and 0 bases from J, the gap between germline ends came to 5 bases. The CDR3 sequence: CASSQDRANYGYTF. The CDR3 DNA reads TGCGCCAGCAGCCAAGATCGAGCTAACTATGGCTACACCTTC.

The chain links TRBV19 to TRBJ1-1; 7 nucleotides align to TRBD1. Germline-derived CDR1 and CDR2 are LNHDA and SQIVND (reference sequence). The CDR3 sequence is 16 residues long. V was clipped by 6 bases and J by 1 base; unmatched bases: 11. The CDR3 loop reads CASSQPPGQRNTEAFF. In DNA form, the CDR3 reads TGTGCCAGTAGCCAACCCCCGGGACAGAGGAACACTGAAGCTTTCTTT.

The chain has TRBV9 and TRBJ1-6; D call uncertain. V dropped 3 bases and J dropped 8 bases, with 9 bases sitting between them. This CDR3 region has 13 residues. Looked up from germline, CDR1 is SGDLS and CDR2 is YYNGEE. The CDR3 region is CASSEGQDSPLHF. The CDR3 bases are TGTGCCAGCAGCGAAGGGCAGGATTCACCCCTCCACTTT.